The clone carrying this T cell receptor beta chain appeared once. The antigen remains unidentified. The sample belongs to a study of CD8+ T cells in alopecia areata. Study overall: After 6 to 18 months of tofacitinib, follow-up continued 6 months off drug. Study-wide points: On tofacitinib, scalp clonality and expanded CD8+ clones among top 100 fell significantly. Sharing of TCRs across patients appeared less clear than in mice, possibly for HLA-related reasons.

Treatment in this sample: oral pan-JAK inhibitor, 5-10 mg twice daily. The germline gives CDR1 MNHEY, CDR2 SVGAGI. V was pared by 8 bases and J by 0 bases, with 11 bases between. The CDR3 consists of 13 residues. Sequencing used cDNA as its template, made by extracting RNA and reverse transcribing it. The data were produced by immunoSEQ multiplex PCR, yet TCRdb's version contains in-frame clones alone and is incomplete. Altogether about 90,000 clones are present, around 40% being singletons, with the ten largest covering more than 15%. The starting material was CD8+ T cells sorted from blood, obtained at week 24, from a patient treated with tofacitinib. The receptor's source is a human donor with alopecia areata. V usage is TRBV6-5 and J usage is TRBJ2-7; D may be TRBD1 or TRBD2 (5 bases each). The CDR3 sequence is CASAGGDSYEQYF. Written as DNA, the CDR3 is TGTGCCAGCGCTGGGGGAGACTCCTACGAGCAGTACTTC.